This TCR beta chain was obtained from a study of blood T cells in healthy people across ages. General study results and limits: Diversity estimates drawn from one million T cells were deemed underestimates. In older individuals, TCR beta diversity per million T cells was lower, falling roughly linearly with age.

A word on this clonotype: Its antigen is still unknown.

The CDR3 consists of 15 residues. The V and J ends lost 5 bases and 5 bases, in that order; junction bases with no gene match: 12. From germline, CDR1 is SGHVT and CDR2 SQSDAQ. Primers used in a second PCR of about 7 to 12 cycles were a sample-barcoded 5' primer and a J-beta primer mix. TCRdb processed the 5' RACE reads anew with MiXCR; each CDR3 protein has one entry. The repertoire consists of hundreds of thousands of distinct CDR3 sequences, with approximately 52% occurring once and the leading ten covering roughly 13%. The sample taken for sequencing was blood. V usage is TRBV7-4 and J usage is TRBJ2-7, with TRBD1 matching 7 bases. The source of this sequence is a woman aged 80 or over in good health. The CDR3 DNA follows: TGTGCCAGCAGCCGTGACAGGGTTCGGGGTGACGAGCAGTACTTC. It is translated as CASSRDRVRGDEQYF. The complete variable domain, with remaining parts taken from reference TRBV7-4 and TRBJ2-7, reads GAGVSQSPRYKVAKRGRDVALRCDSISGHVTLYWYRQTLGQGSEVLTYSQSDAQRDKSGRPSGRFSAERPERSVSTLKIQRTEQGDSAVYLCASSRDRVRGDEQYFGPGTRLTVT.